This T cell receptor (beta chain) was identified during a study of blood T cell repertoires in COVID-19. Study at large: Whether acute or convalescent, the COVID-19 samples came from the United States, Italy and Spain.

Seattle patients were enrolled while actively infected and followed longitudinally. The J segment lost 3 bases and the V segment lost 4 bases, leaving 3 bases of the junction unmatched. The CDR3 consists of 16 residues. In germline, CDR1 is SGHNT, CDR2 YENEEA. Source study methods: How many nucleated cells were present was estimated from reference gene primer amplification. TCRdb keeps only in-frame clones here, not all; method: immunoSEQ multiplex PCR. For V, J and clone size, that table is used; D and trimming come from the DNA. The table has about 38,000 clones, roughly 70% seen once. The sample taken for sequencing was peripheral blood. The chain carries TRBV11-3 and TRBJ2-2; TRBD2 agrees at 12 bases. This clonotype was obtained from a man in his 70s with COVID-19, enrolled during active disease. DNA for the CDR3: TGTGCCAGCAGCTCCCGGACTAGCGGGGACACCGGGGAGCTGTTTTTT. Translating it yields CASSSRTSGDTGELFF.